This T cell receptor (beta chain) was observed in a study of T cell responses to AZD1222 COVID-19 vaccine. Germline trimming cut 1 base from V and 10 bases from J; bases unmatched to any gene: 3. The CDR3 sequence is 15 residues long. Germline V CDR1 and CDR2: SEHNR, FQNEAQ (reference sequence). Sequenced by immunoSEQ multiplex PCR; TCRdb stores in-frame clones only, minus some. This table holds 200,000 or so clones, 87% found once. The input for sequencing was peripheral blood, taken on day 0 of MenACWY control vaccination. This clonotype was sampled from an adult in good health. The chain is built from TRBV7-9 and TRBJ1-6, with 11 bases matching TRBD1. CDR3 protein: CASSLVGTGGSPLHF. CDR3 bases: TGTGCCAGCAGCTTAGTGGGGACAGGGGGATCACCCCTCCACTTT.